This paragraph covers one T cell receptor beta chain sequence. It was from about 10 ml of fresh peripheral blood that the PBMCs came. The authors amplified TCR beta CDR3 regions from RNA transcripts. HTBI-primed first-round RT-PCR preceded second-round multiplex PCR. TCRdb called the multiplex PCR reads again in MiXCR, with one record for every CDR3 protein. The profile covers 650,000 to 900,000 distinct CDR3 sequences, with 40% appearing a single time and 44% taken by the ten largest. CDR3 size: 15 residues. The germline gives CDR1 MGHDK, CDR2 SYGVNS. J lost 4 bases, V lost 5 bases, and 10 bases had no gene match. This sample is drawn from a study of Graves' ophthalmopathy and Graves' hyperthyroidism.

The chain has TRBV25-1 and TRBJ1-2, with 7 bases fitting TRBD1. The specimen was peripheral blood. The TCR comes from an adult man with Graves' ophthalmopathy. CDR3 region: CASSPRTGSLYGYTF. The DNA of the CDR3 is TGTGCCAGCAGTCCCCGGACAGGATCCCTCTATGGCTACACCTTC.